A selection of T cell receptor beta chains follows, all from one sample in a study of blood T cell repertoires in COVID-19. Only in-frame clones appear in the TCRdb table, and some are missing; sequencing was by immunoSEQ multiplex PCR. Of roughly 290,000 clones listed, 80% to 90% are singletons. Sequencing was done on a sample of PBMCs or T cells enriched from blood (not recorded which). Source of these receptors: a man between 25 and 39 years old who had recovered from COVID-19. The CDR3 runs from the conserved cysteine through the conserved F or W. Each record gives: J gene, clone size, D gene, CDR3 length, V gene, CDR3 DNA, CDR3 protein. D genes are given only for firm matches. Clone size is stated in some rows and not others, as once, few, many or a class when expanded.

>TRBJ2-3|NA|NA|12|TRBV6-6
TGTGCCAGCAGAACCGGGGAGGATACGCAGTATTTT
CASRTGEDTQYF
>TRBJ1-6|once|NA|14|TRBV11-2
TGTGCCAGCAGCTTAGGCGGTGTAGGGAGAACCCTCCACTTT
CASSLGGVGRTLHF
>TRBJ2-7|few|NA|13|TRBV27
TGTGCCAGCAGTTATCAGGGATCCTACGAGCAGTACTTC
CASSYQGSYEQYF
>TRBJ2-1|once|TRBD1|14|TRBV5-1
TGCGCCAGCAGCTTGGACAGGGGGGACAATGAGCAGTTCTTC
CASSLDRGDNEQFF
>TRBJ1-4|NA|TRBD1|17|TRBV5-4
TGTGCCAGCAGCTGGACAGGGGGGGTGACAACTAATGAAAAACTGTTTTTT
CASSWTGGVTTNEKLFF
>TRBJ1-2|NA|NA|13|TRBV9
TGTGCCAGCAGCGTATGGGAGGGCCTCGGCTACACCTTC
CASSVWEGLGYTF
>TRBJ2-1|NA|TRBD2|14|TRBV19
TGTGCCAGCCGGGGGCTAGCGGGGAGCAATGAGCAGTTCTTC
CASRGLAGSNEQFF
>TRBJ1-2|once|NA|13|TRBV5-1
TGCGCCAGCAGCCCGACCAGGAACTATGGCTACACCTTC
CASSPTRNYGYTF
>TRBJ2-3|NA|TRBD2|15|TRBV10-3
TGTGCCATCAGTGGGACTAGCGGGGTTGGAGATACGCAGTATTTT
CAISGTSGVGDTQYF
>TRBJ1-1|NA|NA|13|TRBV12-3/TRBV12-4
TGTGCCAGCAGCCTACTACAGGGCACTGAAGCTTTCTTT
CASSLLQGTEAFF
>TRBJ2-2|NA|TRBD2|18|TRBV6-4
TGTGCCAGCAGTGCCTCCGATAGCGGGGGGGAGAACACCGGGGAGCTGTTTTTT
CASSASDSGGENTGELFF
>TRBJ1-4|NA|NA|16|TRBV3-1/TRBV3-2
TGTGCCAGCAGCCAAGATCTTAGCCCCCCAGTAGAAAAACTGTTTTTT
CASSQDLSPPVEKLFF
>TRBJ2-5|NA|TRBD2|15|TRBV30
TGTGCCTGGAGTGGGACTAGCGGTTACTTAGAGACCCAGTACTTC
CAWSGTSGYLETQYF
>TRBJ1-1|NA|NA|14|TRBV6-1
TGTGCCAGCAGTGAAAAGTCCGGGAACACTGAAGCTTTCTTT
CASSEKSGNTEAFF
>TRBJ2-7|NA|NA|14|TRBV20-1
TGCAGTGCCAGTCCGACTCTCGAGGCCTACGAGCAGTACTTC
CSASPTLEAYEQYF
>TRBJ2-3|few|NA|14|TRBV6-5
TGTGCCAGCAGTTACGGGGGGAGGACAGATACGCAGTATTTT
CASSYGGRTDTQYF
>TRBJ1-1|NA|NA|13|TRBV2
TGTGCCAGCAGCGGACAGACAAACACTGAAGCTTTCTTT
CASSGQTNTEAFF
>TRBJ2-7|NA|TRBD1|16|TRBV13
TGTGCCAGCAGCTTAGCCGGACAGGGGGCGCATTACGAGCAGTACTTC
CASSLAGQGAHYEQYF
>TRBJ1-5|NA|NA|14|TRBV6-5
TGTGCCAGCAGTCTACAGGGTAGCAATCAGCCCCAGCATTTT
CASSLQGSNQPQHF
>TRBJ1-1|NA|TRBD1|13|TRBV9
TGTGCCAGCAGCGTTATAGACAGGGAGGTAGCTTTCTTT
CASSVIDREVAFF
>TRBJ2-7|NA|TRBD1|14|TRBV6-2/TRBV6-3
TGTGCCAGCAGTAACCGACAGGGTGGATACGAGCAGTACTTC
CASSNRQGGYEQYF
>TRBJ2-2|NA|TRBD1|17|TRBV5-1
TGCGCCAGCAGCTTGGGATTTGGACAGGGGCCCACCGGGGAGCTGTTTTTT
CASSLGFGQGPTGELFF
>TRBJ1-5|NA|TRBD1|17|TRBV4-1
TGCGCCAGCAGCCAAACGTCCGGGACAGGAGGGAATCAGCCCCAGCATTTT
CASSQTSGTGGNQPQHF
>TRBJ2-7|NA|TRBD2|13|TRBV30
TGTGCCTGGAGTGTACCCGGGAGGGACGAGCAGTACTTC
CAWSVPGRDEQYF
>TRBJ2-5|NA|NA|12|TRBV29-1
TGCAGCGGGGCGGACAGCCAAGAGACCCAGTACTTC
CSGADSQETQYF
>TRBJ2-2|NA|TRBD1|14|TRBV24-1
TGTGCCACCGAACGGACAGGGTCCACCGGGGAGCTGTTTTTT
CATERTGSTGELFF
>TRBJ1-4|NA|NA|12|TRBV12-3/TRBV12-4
TGTGCCAGCAGTTTCCCAGGGCATGGACTGTTTTTT
CASSFPGHGLFF
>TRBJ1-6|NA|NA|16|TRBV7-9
TGTGCCAGCAGCTTAGCTACCGACCCGTCGAGGTCACCCCTCCACTTT
CASSLATDPSRSPLHF
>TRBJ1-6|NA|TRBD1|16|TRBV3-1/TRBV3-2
TGTGCCAGCCCCACACAGGGGCGAACGCCTAATTCACCCCTCCACTTT
CASPTQGRTPNSPLHF
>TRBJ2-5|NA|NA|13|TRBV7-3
TGTGCCAGCAGCACCTTGTCGGAAGAGACCCAGTACTTC
CASSTLSEETQYF
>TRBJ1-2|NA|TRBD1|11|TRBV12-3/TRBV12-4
TGTGCCAGCAGTACAGGGGATGGCTACACCTTC
CASSTGDGYTF
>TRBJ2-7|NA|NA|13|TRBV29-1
TGCAGCGTTGGGAGGGGGCAGGTGGAAGAGCAGTACTTC
CSVGRGQVEEQYF
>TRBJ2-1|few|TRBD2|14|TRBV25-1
TGTGCCAGCAGTGAAGCGGGGGATAACAATGAGCAGTTCTTC
CASSEAGDNNEQFF